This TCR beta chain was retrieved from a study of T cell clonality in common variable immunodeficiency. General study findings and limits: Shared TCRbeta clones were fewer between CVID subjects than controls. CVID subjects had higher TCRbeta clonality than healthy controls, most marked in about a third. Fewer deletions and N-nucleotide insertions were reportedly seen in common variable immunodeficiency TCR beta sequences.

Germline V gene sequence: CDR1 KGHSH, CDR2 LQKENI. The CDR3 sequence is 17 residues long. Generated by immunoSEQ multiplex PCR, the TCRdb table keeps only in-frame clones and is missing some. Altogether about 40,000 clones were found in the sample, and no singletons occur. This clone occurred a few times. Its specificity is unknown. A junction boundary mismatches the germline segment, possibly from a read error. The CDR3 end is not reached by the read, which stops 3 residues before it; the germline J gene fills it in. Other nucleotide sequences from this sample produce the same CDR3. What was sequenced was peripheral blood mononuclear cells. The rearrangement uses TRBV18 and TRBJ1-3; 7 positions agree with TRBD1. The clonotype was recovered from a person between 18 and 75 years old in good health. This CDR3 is CASSPSTGSEAGNTIYF. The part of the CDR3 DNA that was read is TGTGCCAGCTCACCGTCGACAGGGTCGGAAGCTGGAAACACG.